Described below is a single T cell receptor (beta chain) sequence and its context. Its cognate antigen is unknown. V shed 4 bases, J shed 3 bases, and the junction held 8 bases outside the gene matches. The CDR3 extends over 15 amino acids. Germline V gene lookup returns CDR1 GTSNPN and CDR2 SVGIG (reference sequence). Both 60 Vbeta primers and 13 Jbeta primers went into the PCR. The assay was immunoSEQ multiplex PCR, and TCRdb's table has in-frame clones only and misses some. There are 90,000 to 150,000 clones in the sample; around three quarters occur only once, and approximately 2.6% lies in the top ten. These data are taken from a study of cytomegalovirus exposure and HLA in healthy donors. The study's findings and limits: Upon later analysis, HLA-associated TCR beta chains proved more clonally expanded than other, equally common chains.

The chain recombines TRBV30 with TRBJ2-1; 8 bases map to TRBD2. Input material: PBMCs. The origin of this receptor is a female donor in good health and CMV-seronegative. CDR3 residues: CAWMSGGGGYNEQFF. The CDR3 nucleotides read TGTGCCTGGATGTCGGGGGGGGGCGGCTACAATGAGCAGTTCTTC.